Here is one T cell receptor beta chain with its context. The antigen is unknown. Sequencing was performed with immunoSEQ multiplex PCR; in TCRdb, only in-frame clones are kept and a portion is missing. The sample consists of 120,000 or so clones, 88% of them appearing once. CDR3 length: 15 residues. CDR1 MGHRA and CDR2 YSYEKL come from the germline V gene. Trimming pared 0 bases from V and 0 bases from J, leaving 6 bases between. This sample stems from a study of T cell responses to AZD1222 COVID-19 vaccine. Study results and limitations: CD4 TCRs covered the whole spike, strongest at regions 160-218 and 743-854. Only 5 or 6 AZD1222 recipients were seropositive at baseline. White British people made up most donors, females outnumbered males, and clonal diversity was possibly underestimated.

The source was peripheral blood, collected on day 0 of MenACWY control vaccination. This rearrangement joins TRBV4-1 to TRBJ2-1; D tentatively reads TRBD1 or TRBD2 (5 bases each). This sequence originates from an adult in good health. CDR3 in amino acids: CASSQDGTSYNEQFF. The CDR3 DNA reads TGCGCCAGCAGCCAAGATGGGACCTCCTACAATGAGCAGTTCTTC.